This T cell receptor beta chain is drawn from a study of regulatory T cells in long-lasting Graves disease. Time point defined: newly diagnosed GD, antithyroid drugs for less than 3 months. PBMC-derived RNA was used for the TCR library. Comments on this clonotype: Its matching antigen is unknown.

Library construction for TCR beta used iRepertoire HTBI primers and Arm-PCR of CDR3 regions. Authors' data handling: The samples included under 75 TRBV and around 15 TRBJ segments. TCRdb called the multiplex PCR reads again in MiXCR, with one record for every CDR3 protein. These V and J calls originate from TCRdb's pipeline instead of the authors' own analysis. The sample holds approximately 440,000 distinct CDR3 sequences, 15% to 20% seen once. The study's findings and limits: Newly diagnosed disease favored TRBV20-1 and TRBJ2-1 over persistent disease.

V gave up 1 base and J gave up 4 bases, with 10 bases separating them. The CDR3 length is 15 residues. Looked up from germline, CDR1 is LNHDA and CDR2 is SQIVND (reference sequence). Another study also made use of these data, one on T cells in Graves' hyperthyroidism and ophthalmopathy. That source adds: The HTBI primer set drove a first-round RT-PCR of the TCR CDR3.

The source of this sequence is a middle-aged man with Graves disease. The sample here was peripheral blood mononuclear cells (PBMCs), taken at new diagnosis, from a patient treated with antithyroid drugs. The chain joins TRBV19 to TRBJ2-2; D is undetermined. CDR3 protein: CASSIASHPTGELFF. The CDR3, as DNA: TGTGCCAGTAGTATAGCCTCCCACCCCACCGGGGAGCTGTTTTTT.